The 32 T cell receptor beta chains in this list originate from one sample, sequenced in a study of OX40 agonist ivuxolimab in advanced cancers. Sequencing used immunoSEQ multiplex PCR; TCRdb keeps in-frame clones, though not all of them. The repertoire has tens of thousands of clones, roughly nine tenths of them found once; the top ten carry about 0.8%. Sample: CD4+ or CD8+ T cells sorted from blood, taken in a trial of the OX40 agonist ivuxolimab. The receptors stem from an adult with an advanced solid tumor such as melanoma, head and neck, liver or kidney cancer.

This clone appeared a few times. The chain links TRBV6-5 to TRBJ2-2, with D possibly being TRBD2 (5 bases). The CDR3 extends over 14 amino acids. V lost 2 bases, J lost 4 bases, and 8 bases lay in between. Germline assignment: CDR1 MNHEY and CDR2 SVGAGI. Here the CDR3 DNA reads TGTGCCAGCAGTTACGACGGGGTCACCGGGGAGCTGTTTTTT. Its translation: CASSYDGVTGELFF.

This clone is a singleton in its sample. V usage is TRBV7-2 and J usage is TRBJ1-2, with TRBD1 identical over 9 bases. Looked up from germline, CDR1 is SGHTA and CDR2 is FQGNSA. The CDR3 covers 13 residues. The trim removed 5 bases at V and 5 bases at J, leaving 3 bases unmatched. The CDR3 loop is CASSADRGYGYTF. In DNA, the CDR3 is TGTGCCAGCAGCGCAGACAGGGGGTATGGCTACACCTTC.

The chain recombines TRBV5-4 with TRBJ2-7, with a tentative D call TRBD1 (5 bases). The CDR3 covers 13 residues. Trimming took off 0 bases at V and 2 bases at J, with 6 bases between the two ends. Germline V gives CDR1 SGHNT, CDR2 YYREEE (reference sequence). CDR3 sequence: CASSLGRAYEQYF. The DNA for the CDR3 is TGTGCCAGCAGCTTGGGCAGGGCCTACGAGCAGTACTTC.

The J gene is TRBJ2-2, the V gene TRBV5-5; 7 bases line up with TRBD1. The CDR3 totals 15 residues. With V trimmed by 2 bases and J by 7 bases, 8 bases remained unmatched. Germline CDR1 SGHKS, CDR2 YYEKEE (reference sequence). As DNA, the CDR3 is TGTGCCAGCAGCTTTACAGGGGAATGGAACGGGGAGCTGTTTTTT. Translation: CASSFTGEWNGELFF.

The chain carries TRBV5-8 and TRBJ2-7; 7 nucleotides align to TRBD1. The CDR3 sequence is 15 residues long. V dropped 7 bases and J dropped 2; count of bases not matched to a gene: 12. The germline V gene has CDR1 SGHTS and CDR2 YDEGEE. This chain's CDR3 is CASGGGTVATYEQYF. The CDR3 DNA follows: TGTGCCAGCGGTGGTGGGACAGTCGCGACCTACGAGCAGTACTTC.

The rearrangement joins TRBV7-2 to TRBJ1-2; 10 positions agree with TRBD1. The V gene end was trimmed by 5 bases and the J gene end by 6 bases; junction bases not matched to a gene: 6. Germline CDR1 reads SGHTA; CDR2 reads FQGNSA. The CDR3 consists of 14 residues. This CDR3 is CASSPDRGRDGYTF. The CDR3 bases are TGTGCCAGCAGCCCCGACAGGGGGCGAGATGGCTACACCTTC.

The chain has TRBV6-1 and TRBJ1-5; no definite D call. This CDR3 is 11 amino acids long. V shed 9 bases and J shed 3 bases, with 6 bases lying between them. The germline V gene has CDR1 MNHNS and CDR2 SASEGT. The CDR3 sequence: CARRPNQPQHF. CDR3 bases: TGTGCCAGACGGCCCAATCAGCCCCAGCATTTT.

CDR3 in amino acids: CASSIARTVQKRSYTF. CDR3 DNA: TGTGCCAGTAGTATTGCCAGGACAGTTCAGAAACGGAGCTACACCTTC. J is TRBJ1-2 and V is TRBV19; D is perhaps TRBD1 (6 bases). Per germline, CDR1 LNHDA and CDR2 SQIVND (reference sequence). V was cut by 3 bases and J by 9 bases, with 23 bases left in between. The CDR3 has 16 amino acids.

The V and J genes are TRBV6-5 and TRBJ2-2; TRBD1 matches at 8 bases. The CDR3 extends over 14 amino acids. V lost 6 bases and J lost 6; bases outside the gene matches: 6. Germline V gene sequence: CDR1 MNHEY, CDR2 SVGAGI. CDR3 protein: CASSPMDRAGELFF. CDR3 DNA sequence: TGTGCCAGCAGCCCTATGGACAGGGCCGGGGAGCTGTTTTTT.

The chain couples TRBV5-1 to TRBJ2-5, with 12 bases lining up with TRBD2. Trimming took 4 bases from V and 5 from J; bases not matched to a gene: 6. There are 15 residues in the CDR3. From germline, CDR1 is SGHRS and CDR2 YFSETQ. Here the CDR3 reads CASSRTSGKWETQYF. CDR3 bases: TGCGCCAGCAGCAGGACTAGCGGGAAGTGGGAGACCCAGTACTTC.

The chain employs TRBV11-2 and TRBJ2-1; 14 bases align to TRBD2. CDR3 length equals 17 residues. Germline V gene data show CDR1 as SGHAT and CDR2 as FQNNGV. V dropped 2 bases and J dropped 6; count of bases not matched to a gene: 6. For the CDR3, the DNA is TGTGCCAGCAGCTTAACGACTAGCGGGGGGGCCTTCAATGAGCAGTTCTTC. It specifies CASSLTTSGGAFNEQFF.

The V gene is TRBV25-1, the J gene TRBJ2-5, with 8 bases aligning to TRBD1. This CDR3 comprises 15 residues. J gave up 2 bases and V 2 bases, and 4 bases lay outside the gene matches. CDR1 and CDR2 from the germline V gene are MGHDK and SYGVNS. The CDR3 reads CASSEPGGKQETQYF. CDR3 nucleotide sequence: TGTGCCAGCAGTGAACCAGGGGGCAAACAAGAGACCCAGTACTTC.

V gene TRBV19 combines with J gene TRBJ1-5, with 8 bases that match TRBD1. V lost 5 bases and J lost 2; bases outside the gene matches: 5. CDR3 length: 15 amino acids. Germline V gene data show CDR1 as LNHDA and CDR2 as SQIVND (reference sequence). This CDR3 is CASSSGQGGNQPQHF. Written as DNA, the CDR3 is TGTGCCAGTAGTTCCGGACAGGGAGGCAATCAGCCCCAGCATTTT.

This sequence joins TRBV5-1 and TRBJ1-3; D remains unclear. Trimming removed 0 bases at V and 0 bases at J, with 7 bases between. The CDR3 spans 15 residues. CDR1 is SGHRS and CDR2 is YFSETQ in the germline V gene. CDR3: CASSLEQRSGNTIYF. CDR3 nucleotide sequence: TGCGCCAGCAGCTTGGAACAGCGCTCTGGAAACACCATATATTTT. The full variable domain, with the rest looked up from reference TRBV5-1 and TRBJ1-3, is KAGVTQTPRYLIKTRGQQVTLSCSPISGHRSVSWYQQTPGQGLQFLFEYFSETQRNKGNFPGRFSGRQFSNSRSEMNVSTLELGDSALYLCASSLEQRSGNTIYFGEGSWLTVV.

The chain carries TRBV20-1 and TRBJ2-5; TRBD2 matches 10 bases. The CDR3 is 11 residues long. Germline V gene sequence: CDR1 DFQATT, CDR2 SNEGSKA (reference sequence). V shed 6 bases and J 7 bases; nucleotides not matched to a gene: 2. The CDR3 region has the DNA TGCAGTGCCAGCGGGGGGGGGACCCAGTACTTC. Amino acids: CSASGGGTQYF.

This chain connects TRBV2 to TRBJ2-7, with D hard to call. The CDR3 spans 12 residues. Trimming took off 6 bases at V and 4 bases at J, with 10 bases between the two ends. Germline V gene sequence: CDR1 SNHLY, CDR2 FYNNEI. Written as DNA, the CDR3 is TGTGCCAGCAGGCTAATGGGTTACGAGCAGTACTTC. It specifies CASRLMGYEQYF.

The chain recombines TRBV28 with TRBJ1-5, with D tentatively TRBD1 (5 bases). The CDR3 consists of 16 residues. Germline-derived CDR1 and CDR2 are MDHEN and SYDVKM. V was clipped by 4 bases and J by 0 bases, with 13 bases between them. The CDR3 protein is CASSSRDGHSNQPQHF. The DNA for the CDR3 is TGTGCCAGCAGTTCGAGGGACGGGCATAGCAATCAGCCCCAGCATTTT.

The V call is TRBV27, the J call TRBJ2-7, with D perhaps TRBD1 or TRBD2 (5 bases each). The CDR3 covers 14 residues. Germline V gene sequence: CDR1 MNHEY, CDR2 SMNVEV (reference sequence). Trimming left V 3 bases short and J 5 bases short, with 14 bases between. The CDR3: CASSFYGAGDEQYF. CDR3 coding DNA: TGTGCCAGCAGTTTCTACGGGGCTGGGGACGAGCAGTACTTC.

The chain employs TRBV18 and TRBJ2-2; unclear D gene. Deletions cut 2 bases from V and 4 bases from J, with 8 bases between. The CDR3 sequence is 14 residues long. In germline, CDR1 is KGHSH, CDR2 LQKENI. The CDR3, as DNA: TGTGCCAGCTCACCAGACACTTTCACCGGGGAGCTGTTTTTT. Protein: CASSPDTFTGELFF. Drawing the rest from reference TRBV18 and TRBJ2-2, the complete variable domain is NAGVMQNPRHLVRRRGQEARLRCSPMKGHSHVYWYRQLPEEGLKFMVYLQKENIIDESGMPKERFSAEFPKEGPSILRIQQVVRGDSAAYFCASSPDTFTGELFFGEGSRLTVL.

This clone has just a few counts. The J gene is TRBJ1-5, the V gene TRBV6-1, with D uncertain. The CDR3 loop spans 11 amino acids. Looked up from germline, CDR1 is MNHNS and CDR2 is SASEGT. With 6 bases removed from V and 4 bases from J, the gap between germline ends came to 4 bases. The CDR3 DNA follows: TGTGCCAGCAGATATAATCAGCCCCAGCATTTT. Protein: CASRYNQPQHF.

This sequence joins TRBV7-3 and TRBJ2-7, with D possibly matching TRBD2 (6 bases). Trimming left V 4 bases short and J 5 bases short, with 12 bases between. This CDR3 spans 13 amino acids. Germline V gene sequence: CDR1 SGHTA, CDR2 FQGTGA. CDR3 coding DNA: TGTGCCAGCAGCTCGGAGGGCTCGGACGAGCAGTACTTC. Amino acid sequence: CASSSEGSDEQYF. The complete variable domain, with remaining parts taken from reference TRBV7-3 and TRBJ2-7, reads GAGVSQTPSNKVTEKGKYVELRCDPISGHTALYWYRQSLGQGPEFLIYFQGTGAADDSGLPNDRFFAVRPEGSVSTLKIQRTERGDSAVYLCASSSEGSDEQYFGPGTRLTVT.

This chain uses TRBV2 with TRBJ2-1, with D perhaps being TRBD1 or TRBD2 (5 bases each). V shed 6 bases and J shed 5 bases, with 11 bases lying between them. Germline V lookup: CDR1 SNHLY, CDR2 FYNNEI. CDR3 length: 13 residues. The CDR3 nucleotides are TGTGCCAGCAGACTAGACAGAAACAATGAGCAGTTCTTC. Translated, it gives CASRLDRNNEQFF.

This clone was seen a single time. This chain connects TRBV5-1 to TRBJ2-1; D ambiguous. The length of the CDR3 is 15 residues. V lost 1 base, J lost 1 base, and 9 bases lay in between. Germline assignment: CDR1 SGHRS and CDR2 YFSETQ. DNA for the CDR3: TGCGCCAGCAGCTTGCAGCTTGGGTCCTACAATGAGCAGTTCTTC. Protein product: CASSLQLGSYNEQFF.

The gene calls are TRBV19 and TRBJ2-1, with 8 bases that match TRBD2. This CDR3 spans 15 amino acids. J gave up 1 base and V 1 base, and 0 bases lay outside the gene matches. Germline CDR1 LNHDA, CDR2 SQIVND (reference sequence). CDR3 in DNA: TGTGCCAGTAGTATAGTAGCGGGGTCCTACAATGAGCAGTTCTTC. It yields the protein CASSIVAGSYNEQFF.

The gene calls are TRBV11-2 and TRBJ2-1, with TRBD2 matching over 12 bases. This CDR3 has 14 amino acids. The germline gives CDR1 SGHAT, CDR2 FQNNGV. V shed 4 bases, J shed 10 bases, and the junction held 5 bases outside the gene matches. The DNA for the CDR3 is TGTGCCAGCAGCTCTCTAGCGGGAGGGTCGGAGCAGTTCTTC. It codes for CASSSLAGGSEQFF.

A single count supports this clone. This rearrangement joins TRBV7-2 to TRBJ2-7; 11 nucleotides align to TRBD1. Germline V gene sequence: CDR1 SGHTA, CDR2 FQGNSA. V lost 3 bases, J lost 7 bases, and 14 bases stayed unmatched. The CDR3 loop spans 17 amino acids. CDR3 in DNA: TGTGCCAGCAGCTTGGCCCTTGGACAGGGGGCACTCCGGGAGCAGTACTTC. Its translation is CASSLALGQGALREQYF.

This clone was picked up a small number of times. The chain is built from TRBV15 and TRBJ2-1; TRBD2 aligns across 10 bases. The junction had 2 bases not matched to a gene; V was cut back by 2 bases and J by 4 bases. Germline-derived CDR1 and CDR2 are LNHNV and YYDKDF (reference sequence). The CDR3 contains 15 residues. The CDR3 DNA is TGTGCCACCAGCAGATCTAGCGGGAGTTACAATGAGCAGTTCTTC. Protein: CATSRSSGSYNEQFF.

This chain uses TRBV10-3 with TRBJ2-7, with D possibly matching TRBD2 (7 bases). The CDR3 consists of 13 residues. The germline V gene encodes CDR1 ENHRY and CDR2 SYGVKD. V was pared by 7 bases and J by 3 bases, with 13 bases between. The CDR3 loop is CAIKGEGRYEQYF. CDR3 nucleotides: TGTGCCATCAAGGGGGAGGGCCGCTACGAGCAGTACTTC.

This chain joins TRBV19 and TRBJ1-5; 9 bases line up with TRBD1. The CDR3 covers 14 residues. The ends lost 8 bases at V and 3 bases at J; junction bases unmatched: 5. CDR1 LNHDA and CDR2 SQIVND come from the germline V gene (reference sequence). The CDR3 protein is CASETGGVNQPQHF. The CDR3 region has the DNA TGTGCCAGTGAGACAGGGGGGGTCAATCAGCCCCAGCATTTT.

This chain joins TRBV18 and TRBJ1-3, with D perhaps matching TRBD1 (6 bases). The CDR3 length is 15 residues. The germline CDR1 and CDR2 sequences are KGHSH and LQKENI. V was cut by 2 bases and J by 3 bases, with 11 bases left in between. CDR3 sequence reads: CASSPTGFRGNTIYF. CDR3 DNA: TGTGCCAGCTCACCAACAGGGTTTCGTGGAAACACCATATATTTT.

V is TRBV19 and J is TRBJ2-3, with D perhaps being TRBD1 or TRBD2 (5 bases each). The germline V gene has CDR1 LNHDA and CDR2 SQIVND (reference sequence). This CDR3 has 14 residues. V was pared by 5 bases and J by 1 base, with 10 bases between. The CDR3 DNA follows: TGTGCCAGTAGTCAGCAGGGAGGCACAGATACGCAGTATTTT. Protein: CASSQQGGTDTQYF.

This sequence joins TRBV29-1 and TRBJ1-4, with D hard to call. The CDR3 has 14 residues. CDR1 and CDR2 (germline): SQVTM, ANQGSEA. V lost 6 bases to trimming and J lost 6 bases, with 17 bases between them. The CDR3 nucleotides are TGCAGCGTATCTCCCTGGGCAAAGGATGAAAAACTGTTTTTT. This sequence encodes CSVSPWAKDEKLFF.